Listed here are 21 T cell receptor beta chains from one sample, sequenced in a study of OX40 agonist ivuxolimab in advanced cancers. Generated by immunoSEQ multiplex PCR, the TCRdb table keeps only in-frame clones and is missing some. The sample lists under 50,000 clones, about 90% occurring once. The source material was CD4+ or CD8+ T cells sorted from blood, sampled in a trial of the OX40 agonist ivuxolimab. These receptors were obtained from an adult with an advanced solid tumor such as melanoma, head and neck, liver or kidney cancer.

This clone was seen only once. The rearrangement links TRBV7-9 to TRBJ1-3, with a tentative D call TRBD1 (6 bases). The CDR3 is 15 amino acids. Germline-derived CDR1 and CDR2 are SEHNR and FQNEAQ (reference sequence). V lost 5 bases to trimming and J lost 2 bases, with 13 bases between them. This CDR3 reads CASSPRGGAGNTIYF. In nucleotides, the CDR3 is TGTGCCAGCAGCCCTAGAGGGGGTGCTGGAAACACCATATATTTT.

The rearrangement joins TRBV7-2 to TRBJ1-1; D is perhaps TRBD1 (5 bases). Looked up from germline, CDR1 is SGHTA and CDR2 is FQGNSA. The ends were cut back, 5 bases at V and 1 base at J, with 11 bases in the middle. The CDR3 spans 14 residues. Written as DNA, the CDR3 is TGTGCCAGCAGCCTTGGACAAACGAACACTGAAGCTTTCTTT. Amino acids: CASSLGQTNTEAFF.

This clone was counted once. The J gene is TRBJ2-7, the V gene TRBV5-6; D might be TRBD2 (6 bases). Trimming pared 4 bases from V and 0 bases from J, leaving 20 bases between. Germline V gene data show CDR1 as SGHDT and CDR2 as YYEEEE. This CDR3 contains 17 residues. CDR3 amino acids: CASSLPGGELSSYEQYF. CDR3 nucleotides: TGTGCCAGCAGCCTCCCCGGCGGGGAATTGAGCTCCTACGAGCAGTACTTC.

The gene calls are TRBV6-6 and TRBJ1-5, with D hard to call. Deletions cut 5 bases from V and 3 bases from J, with 14 bases between. CDR1 and CDR2 (germline): MNHNY, SVGAGI (reference sequence). The CDR3 is 15 residues long. CDR3 sequence (DNA): TGTGCCAGCAGTCCCCTGGTCGTGGTCAATCAGCCCCAGCATTTT. It translates to CASSPLVVVNQPQHF.

This chain uses TRBV28 with TRBJ2-1; TRBD2 matches at 8 bases. V was pared by 7 bases and J by 10 bases, with 15 bases of the junction left unmatched. This CDR3 contains 15 residues. The germline V gene encodes CDR1 MDHEN and CDR2 SYDVKM. The CDR3 bases are TGTGCCAGCAACATCGAGCGGTCGGGAGGGGGGGAGCAGTTCTTC. Its protein is CASNIERSGGGEQFF.

The genes are TRBV6-1 and TRBJ1-5, with D hard to call. Looked up from germline, CDR1 is MNHNS and CDR2 is SASEGT. Trimming cost V 4 bases and J 6 bases, with 16 bases left between them. This CDR3 has 15 amino acids. The CDR3 sequence is CASSGLRAAAQPQHF. The CDR3, as DNA: TGTGCCAGCAGTGGGCTCAGAGCCGCGGCTCAGCCCCAGCATTTT.

This sequence joins TRBV9 and TRBJ1-1, with 7 bases fitting TRBD1. Germline loops: CDR1 SGDLS, CDR2 YYNGEE. There are 15 residues in the CDR3. After removal of 3 bases from V and 4 bases from J, the junction contained 9 bases not matched to a gene. CDR3 residues: CASSAKTGRGTEAFF. The CDR3, as DNA: TGTGCCAGCAGCGCTAAGACAGGGAGGGGCACTGAAGCTTTCTTT.

The gene calls are TRBV19 and TRBJ2-5; 7 bases match TRBD2. J gave up 2 bases and V 5 bases, and 8 bases lay outside the gene matches. This CDR3 is 15 amino acids long. Looked up from germline, CDR1 is LNHDA and CDR2 is SQIVND (reference sequence). The CDR3 DNA reads TGTGCCAGTAGTCCCGGGACTACTTTACAAGAGACCCAGTACTTC. Protein sequence: CASSPGTTLQETQYF.

The chain couples TRBV4-1 to TRBJ1-2; no clear D. Germline V gene data show CDR1 as MGHRA and CDR2 as YSYEKL. V lost 4 bases and J 8 bases, leaving 14 bases between the germline ends. The CDR3 sequence is 13 residues long. The CDR3 sequence: CASSRDQAGGYTF. The CDR3 DNA reads TGCGCCAGCAGCCGAGACCAAGCGGGGGGCTACACCTTC.

The sample holds one count of this clone. This sequence joins TRBV7-3 and TRBJ2-7; D is possibly TRBD1 (5 bases). CDR3 length: 15 amino acids. Trimming removed 2 bases at V and 3 bases at J, with 14 bases between. Germline values: CDR1 SGHTA, CDR2 FQGTGA. The CDR3 is CASSLGRGLVYEQYF. The CDR3 bases are TGTGCCAGCAGCTTAGGTAGGGGATTAGTCTACGAGCAGTACTTC.

The chain employs TRBV5-6 and TRBJ2-5; D call uncertain. V lost 1 base and J 5 bases, leaving 9 bases between the germline ends. The CDR3 consists of 13 residues. CDR1 is SGHDT and CDR2 is YYEEEE in the germline V gene. The CDR3 loop is CASSLFTAETQYF. CDR3 DNA: TGTGCCAGCAGCTTGTTTACGGCGGAGACCCAGTACTTC.

The chain couples TRBV19 to TRBJ2-5; D gene ambiguous. The CDR3 runs 15 residues. Trimming stripped 3 bases from V and 1 base from J, with 12 bases between. Germline V gene lookup returns CDR1 LNHDA and CDR2 SQIVND (reference sequence). CDR3 region: CASSMGFRAQETQYF. The DNA for the CDR3 is TGTGCCAGTAGTATGGGGTTCCGGGCCCAAGAGACCCAGTACTTC.

The chain is built from TRBV6-5 and TRBJ1-3; 7 positions match TRBD1. V dropped 5 bases and J dropped 0; count of bases not matched to a gene: 4. The CDR3 runs 15 residues. Germline CDR1 and CDR2: MNHEY and SVGAGI. The CDR3 spells CASSGRQGSGNTIYF. The CDR3 nucleotides are TGTGCCAGCAGTGGACGACAGGGCTCTGGAAACACCATATATTTT.

A single count supports this clone. V and J are TRBV4-2 and TRBJ2-2; 9 nucleotides match TRBD1. The CDR3 consists of 16 residues. Germline V gene data show CDR1 as LGHNA and CDR2 as YNFKEQ. The trim removed 4 bases at V and 3 bases at J, leaving 6 bases unmatched. DNA for the CDR3: TGTGCCAGCAGCCGGGGACAGGGACGTGACACCGGGGAGCTGTTTTTT. Protein sequence: CASSRGQGRDTGELFF.

The rearrangement links TRBV30 to TRBJ2-7; unclear D gene. The CDR3 consists of 11 residues. In germline, CDR1 is GTSNPN, CDR2 SVGIG (reference sequence). With 7 bases removed from V and 3 bases from J, the gap between germline ends came to 10 bases. The CDR3: CALEKYYEQYF. The CDR3 DNA reads TGTGCCTTAGAAAAGTACTACGAGCAGTACTTC.

This chain uses TRBV18 with TRBJ2-7; 7 bases are shared with TRBD1. Unmatched junction bases numbered 5, after V lost 4 bases and J lost 2 bases. The CDR3 length is 14 residues. In germline, CDR1 is KGHSH, CDR2 LQKENI. CDR3 in DNA: TGTGCCAGCTCACGGGCGACAGGGACCTACGAGCAGTACTTC. Translated, it gives CASSRATGTYEQYF.

The gene calls are TRBV19 and TRBJ2-1, with 14 bases that match TRBD2. CDR3 length equals 18 residues. Germline V lookup: CDR1 LNHDA, CDR2 SQIVND (reference sequence). J was trimmed by 7 bases and V by 2 bases; bases with no gene match: 10. CDR3 in amino acids: CASSIHPGTSGRFNEQFF. CDR3 bases: TGTGCCAGTAGTATACATCCCGGGACTAGCGGGAGATTTAATGAGCAGTTCTTC.

The J gene is TRBJ1-5, the V gene TRBV20-1; unclear D gene. Looked up from germline, CDR1 is DFQATT and CDR2 is SNEGSKA (reference sequence). CDR3 length: 11 amino acids. Trimming stripped 2 bases from V and 3 bases from J, with 2 bases between. The CDR3, as DNA: TGCAGTGCTAGATCCAATCAGCCCCAGCATTTT. Its translation: CSARSNQPQHF.

This clone appeared a single time. Here the CDR3 reads CASSDPRYNQPQHF. The CDR3 DNA sequence: TGCGCCAGCAGTGACCCCAGGTACAATCAGCCCCAGCATTTT. J is TRBJ1-5 and V is TRBV10-2, with unresolved D. Trimming left V 3 bases short and J 3 bases short, with 9 bases between. The germline V gene encodes CDR1 WSHSY and CDR2 SAAADI. CDR3 length: 14 amino acids.

The chain joins TRBV5-6 to TRBJ2-2; 7 bases map to TRBD1. V lost 0 bases and J lost 5; bases outside the gene matches: 10. The CDR3 has 17 residues. CDR1 SGHDT and CDR2 YYEEEE come from the germline V gene. In DNA, the CDR3 is TGTGCCAGCAGCTTGGGGCCGGGGCAGGGGGAGACCGGGGAGCTGTTTTTT. Amino acid sequence: CASSLGPGQGETGELFF.

This sequence joins TRBV6-5 and TRBJ1-5; TRBD1 agrees at 8 bases. Germline V gives CDR1 MNHEY, CDR2 SVGAGI. Losses at the gene ends were 6 bases for V and 2 bases for J; bases not matched to a gene: 3. CDR3 size: 14 residues. The CDR3 region is CASSPTGGNQPQHF. The CDR3 region has the DNA TGTGCCAGCAGCCCGACAGGGGGCAATCAGCCCCAGCATTTT.